Presented here are 27 T cell receptor beta chains from one specimen sequenced in a study of human T cells and chemical hapten exposure. As for time point: pre-sensitization, week 0. Specified treatment: therapeutic diphenylcyclopropenone sensitization with weekly scalp DPC. One entry per CDR3 protein results from TCRdb running MiXCR on the RACE reads. The sample shows 52,000 or so distinct CDR3 sequences, more than 8% of them seen only once. This specimen was whole blood, taken in connection with sensitization to the hapten diphenylcyclopropenone (DPC). These receptors were obtained from a man aged 35-49 years with alopecia areata. Some clones in this sample may be carry-over from other donors' samples.

This clonotype has at least ten counts. The V gene is TRBV5-1, the J gene TRBJ1-2; no reliable D call. CDR1 is SGHRS, CDR2 YFSETQ, per germline. Trimming left V 2 bases short and J 0 bases short, with 11 bases between. The CDR3 has 15 amino acids. CDR3 amino acids: CASSLRTGSNYGYTF. CDR3 coding DNA: TGCGCCAGCAGCTTACGAACCGGGTCTAACTATGGCTACACCTTC.

This clonotype appeared many times. The V gene is TRBV20-1, the J gene TRBJ2-3; 9 bases align to TRBD2. Germline V lookup: CDR1 DFQATT, CDR2 SNEGSKA (reference sequence). V trimming: 5 bases; J trimming: 6 bases; junction bases outside the gene matches: 15. The CDR3 is 16 residues long. CDR3 residues: CSASAPLAGALDTQYF. The CDR3 DNA follows: TGCAGTGCTTCTGCCCCCTTAGCGGGAGCTTTGGATACGCAGTATTTT.

This clonotype was detected ten times or more. The chain uses TRBV20-1 and TRBJ2-7; 10 nucleotides agree with TRBD2. Germline CDR1 reads DFQATT; CDR2 reads SNEGSKA (reference sequence). This CDR3 contains 13 residues. Trimming cost V 6 bases and J 6 bases; bases outside gene matches: 8. The chain's CDR3 is CSAPLSGRGEQYF. For the CDR3, the DNA is TGCAGTGCGCCCTTGAGCGGGAGGGGCGAGCAGTACTTC.

The sample holds a few counts of this clonotype. This chain uses TRBV29-1 with TRBJ2-1; no definite D call. Between the trimmed V and J ends, which lost 6 bases and 7 bases, there was a span of 16 bases. CDR3 length equals 13 residues. From germline, CDR1 is SQVTM and CDR2 ANQGSEA. CDR3 residues: CSVPLPFTNEQFF. The CDR3 DNA sequence: TGCAGCGTCCCTCTACCTTTCACGAATGAGCAGTTCTTC.

This clonotype showed up just a few times. The chain employs TRBV28 and TRBJ1-1; D is uncertain. The CDR3 consists of 12 residues. Trimming took off 4 bases at V and 1 base at J, with 4 bases between the two ends. Germline lookup yields CDR1 MDHEN and CDR2 SYDVKM. DNA for the CDR3: TGTGCCAGCAGTTCTACGAACACTGAAGCTTTCTTT. Translated, it gives CASSSTNTEAFF.

CDR3 DNA: TGTGCCAGCAGTTACCTCGGACGCTACGAGCAGTACTTC. Protein sequence: CASSYLGRYEQYF. The gene calls are TRBV6-2 or TRBV6-3 and TRBJ2-7; D unclear. Germline V CDR1 and CDR2: MNHEY, SVGEGT. The CDR3 loop spans 13 amino acids. V was clipped by 2 bases and J by 3 bases, with 8 bases between them.

There are many counts of this clonotype. The rearrangement joins TRBV5-1 to TRBJ2-1; 7 bases are shared with TRBD2. This CDR3 has 18 amino acids. Germline loops: CDR1 SGHRS, CDR2 YFSETQ. With V trimmed by 7 bases and J by 9 bases, 25 bases remained unmatched. The CDR3 nucleotides are TGCGCCAGCCGACCCCCCCTATCGGGCGGGAGTAGATCTGGTGAGCAGTTCTTC. Translation gives CASRPPLSGGSRSGEQFF.

This clonotype was picked up a small number of times. The rearrangement links TRBV27 to TRBJ1-4; D gene unclear. The V gene's germline CDR1 is MNHEY and CDR2 SMNVEV (reference sequence). V lost 5 bases and J lost 7, with 11 bases in between. The CDR3 is 13 amino acids. The CDR3: CASSEWSGEKLFF. The CDR3 DNA is TGTGCCAGCAGTGAATGGTCAGGTGAAAAACTGTTTTTT.

This clonotype has just a few counts. This sequence joins TRBV30 and TRBJ1-1; D not certain. Germline V lookup: CDR1 GTSNPN, CDR2 SVGIG (reference sequence). The CDR3 totals 14 residues. V lost 0 bases and J 1 base, leaving 9 bases between the germline ends. CDR3 bases: TGTGCCTGGAGTGTACTTGGCTCGAACACTGAAGCTTTCTTT. Its translation is CAWSVLGSNTEAFF.

This clonotype was seen repeatedly, ten times or more. The chain uses TRBV9 and TRBJ1-6; D is possibly TRBD1 (6 bases). Trimming cost V 0 bases and J 10 bases, with 20 bases left between them. CDR1 and CDR2 (germline): SGDLS, YYNGEE. CDR3 size: 17 residues. CDR3 nucleotides: TGTGCCAGCAGCGTAGATTTGGGGGGGACAAGCGCCTCACCCCTCCACTTT. It yields the protein CASSVDLGGTSASPLHF.

The V and J genes are TRBV20-1 and TRBJ2-3, with D maybe TRBD1 (6 bases). Germline V gene data show CDR1 as DFQATT and CDR2 as SNEGSKA (reference sequence). The CDR3 length is 15 residues. V lost 3 bases to trimming and J lost 1 base, with 14 bases between them. The CDR3 coding sequence is TGCAGTGCTAGGAGGACAGTTGAAGGCACAGATACGCAGTATTTT. The encoded protein is CSARRTVEGTDTQYF.

The genes are TRBV5-1 and TRBJ1-2; D not certain. Germline CDR1 and CDR2: SGHRS and YFSETQ. Trimming pared 0 bases from V and 5 bases from J, leaving 5 bases between. The CDR3 length is 12 residues. The CDR3 protein is CASSLGQYGYTF. The CDR3 coding sequence is TGCGCCAGCAGCTTGGGACAATATGGCTACACCTTC. The variable domain in full, with the rest retrieved from reference TRBV5-1 and TRBJ1-2, is KAGVTQTPRYLIKTRGQQVTLSCSPISGHRSVSWYQQTPGQGLQFLFEYFSETQRNKGNFPGRFSGRQFSNSRSEMNVSTLELGDSALYLCASSLGQYGYTFGSGTRLTVV.

This clonotype was seen more than once but under ten times. The rearrangement links TRBV28 to TRBJ2-7, with a weak D call TRBD1 (7 bases). Germline values: CDR1 MDHEN, CDR2 SYDVKM. Trimming stripped 11 bases from V and 2 bases from J, with 16 bases between. The CDR3 extends over 13 amino acids. The CDR3 loop reads CAVAGGTAYEQYF. CDR3 sequence (DNA): TGTGCCGTAGCTGGGGGGACAGCCTACGAGCAGTACTTC.

Ten or more counts support this clonotype. The rearrangement joins TRBV28 to TRBJ2-5, with 8 bases that match TRBD1. This CDR3 spans 14 amino acids. J gave up 3 bases and V 6 bases, and 6 bases lay outside the gene matches. In germline, CDR1 is MDHEN, CDR2 SYDVKM. In DNA, the CDR3 is TGTGCCAGCAGGCCAGGGGGCCAAAAAGAGACCCAGTACTTC. Protein: CASRPGGQKETQYF.

The rearrangement joins TRBV6-8 to TRBJ2-1; 12 bases match TRBD2. CDR1 is MNHGY, CDR2 SAAAGT, per germline. The V gene end was trimmed by 6 bases and the J gene end by 8 bases; junction bases not matched to a gene: 8. This CDR3 has 15 amino acids. The CDR3 sequence: CASRHTTSGRDEQFF. CDR3 nucleotide sequence: TGTGCCAGCAGACACACGACTAGCGGGAGAGATGAGCAGTTCTTC.

The chain uses TRBV7-9 and TRBJ1-1, with TRBD1 matching over 7 bases. Germline V lookup: CDR1 SEHNR, CDR2 FQNEAQ (reference sequence). This CDR3 has 14 amino acids. V was pared by 5 bases and J by 6 bases, with 9 bases of the junction left unmatched. CDR3 loop: CASSKRQGWAEAFF. The CDR3 nucleotides are TGTGCCAGCAGCAAAAGACAGGGCTGGGCTGAAGCTTTCTTT.

This clonotype was recorded at least ten times. The chain carries TRBV29-1 and TRBJ2-7; D remains ambiguous. Trimming pared 4 bases from V and 0 bases from J, leaving 13 bases between. The CDR3 sequence is 14 residues long. The germline CDR1 and CDR2 sequences are SQVTM and ANQGSEA. The CDR3 here is CSVALTLDSYEQYF. The CDR3 region has the DNA TGCAGCGTTGCTCTGACGCTAGACTCCTACGAGCAGTACTTC.

This clonotype was counted a few times. The V gene is TRBV5-4, the J gene TRBJ2-3, with 8 bases aligning to TRBD2. Germline V gives CDR1 SGHNT, CDR2 YYREEE (reference sequence). The CDR3 runs to 15 residues. V lost 2 bases and J lost 6; bases outside the gene matches: 8. The CDR3 region has the DNA TGTGCCAGCAGCTTCGGACCGGGAGGGCCGGATACGCAGTATTTT. Its translation is CASSFGPGGPDTQYF.

The CDR3 coding sequence is TGTGCCAGCAGCCTGGACTATCGGGGGAATGAGCAGTTCTTC. As protein: CASSLDYRGNEQFF. V and J are TRBV7-6 and TRBJ2-1, with a tentative D call TRBD2 (6 bases). The CDR3 is 14 amino acids. V was pared by 5 bases and J by 7 bases, with 15 bases between. The germline CDR1 and CDR2 sequences are SGHVS and FNYEAQ.

CDR3 DNA sequence: TGTGCCACCAGCAGTCCGGGACAGGGGGCCAATGAGCAGTTCTTC. It is translated as CATSSPGQGANEQFF. The gene calls are TRBV15 and TRBJ2-1; 12 nucleotides agree with TRBD1. Looked up from germline, CDR1 is LNHNV and CDR2 is YYDKDF (reference sequence). CDR3 length: 15 amino acids. The junction had 3 bases not matched to a gene; V was cut back by 3 bases and J by 6 bases.

This clonotype was detected many times. The J gene is TRBJ2-3, the V gene TRBV20-1; D gene ambiguous. Germline V gene lookup returns CDR1 DFQATT and CDR2 SNEGSKA (reference sequence). The CDR3 loop spans 11 amino acids. The CDR3 DNA is TGCACCCAAAAAAGCACAGATACGCAGTATTTT. Translation: CTQKSTDTQYF.

The chain couples TRBV4-3 to TRBJ2-4; D gene ambiguous. Germline CDR1 reads LGHNA; CDR2 reads YSLEER. V was clipped by 0 bases and J by 6 bases, with 12 bases between them. CDR3 length: 15 residues. CDR3 loop: CASSQDRLGLNIQYF. As DNA, the CDR3 is TGCGCCAGCAGCCAAGATCGATTAGGGTTAAACATTCAGTACTTC.

The J gene is TRBJ2-1, the V gene TRBV6-2 or TRBV6-3; a weak D match, TRBD1 (5 bases). This CDR3 region has 17 residues. V gave up 0 bases and J gave up 7 bases, with 19 bases separating them. Looked up from germline, CDR1 is MNHEY and CDR2 is SVGEGT. The CDR3 DNA reads TGTGCCAGCAGTTACTCAACCCTCAGGGTTATCAGAAATGAGCAGTTCTTC. Protein product: CASSYSTLRVIRNEQFF.

In its sample, this clonotype was seen many times. V usage is TRBV6-5 and J usage is TRBJ1-5, with 7 positions matching TRBD1. This CDR3 comprises 14 residues. Trimming at V came to 6 bases and at J to 1 base, leaving 3 bases not matched to a gene. Germline CDR1 and CDR2: MNHEY and SVGAGI. As DNA, the CDR3 is TGTGCCAGCAGCGCACAGGGGAGCAATCAGCCCCAGCATTTT. Translation gives CASSAQGSNQPQHF.

The gene calls are TRBV6-5 and TRBJ1-2; D is uncertain. The ends were cut back, 2 bases at V and 2 bases at J, with 6 bases in the middle. CDR1 is MNHEY and CDR2 is SVGAGI in the germline V gene. The CDR3 runs to 13 residues. This chain's CDR3 is CASSYVVNYGYTF. DNA of the CDR3: TGTGCCAGCAGTTACGTGGTGAACTATGGCTACACCTTC.

Written as DNA, the CDR3 is TGTGCCAGCAGTAACCCGGGACAGGGCTGGGATGAGCAGTTCTTC. Residues: CASSNPGQGWDEQFF. The chain combines TRBV28 with TRBJ2-1; 9 nucleotides match TRBD1. The germline CDR1 and CDR2 sequences are MDHEN and SYDVKM. The CDR3 consists of 15 residues. V lost 5 bases and J lost 8; bases outside the gene matches: 10.

This clonotype has ten or more counts. The chain employs TRBV7-2 and TRBJ2-1; D unclear. CDR3 length: 13 residues. CDR1 is SGHTA, CDR2 FQGNSA, per germline. Trimming shortened V by 3 bases and J by 6 bases, and 9 bases separated the two germline ends. CDR3 DNA: TGTGCCAGCAGCTTTAACCCTAGCAATGAGCAGTTCTTC. Translation: CASSFNPSNEQFF.